This T cell receptor (beta chain) was recorded in a study of OX40 agonist ivuxolimab in advanced cancers. Findings and limits, study-wide: Still undetermined is the antigen specificity of the expanded peripheral T cells.

As for this clone: Its target is unknown.

TCRdb keeps only in-frame clones here, not all; method: immunoSEQ multiplex PCR. The sample has about 21,000 clones, around 85% seen once. Germline V gene sequence: CDR1 LNHDA, CDR2 SQIVND (reference sequence). The CDR3 extends over 15 amino acids. V lost 3 bases, J lost 5 bases, and 8 bases stayed unmatched. The sample was CD4+ or CD8+ T cells sorted from blood, taken in a trial of the OX40 agonist ivuxolimab. V gene TRBV19 combines with J gene TRBJ2-5, with 8 bases fitting TRBD2. This clonotype was obtained from an adult with an advanced solid tumor such as melanoma, head and neck, liver or kidney cancer. CDR3 residues: CASSIPQAGVETQYF. DNA for the CDR3: TGTGCCAGTAGTATCCCCCAAGCGGGAGTGGAGACCCAGTACTTC.